The clone carrying this T cell receptor beta chain came up a few times. V was pared by 4 bases and J by 3 bases, with 4 bases of the junction left unmatched. CDR1 is SGHAT and CDR2 is FQNNGV in the germline V gene. The CDR3 extends over 14 amino acids. This entry belongs to a study of cytomegalovirus exposure and HLA in healthy donors. This PCR relied on a set of 60 Vbeta primers and 13 Jbeta primers. Libraries were prepared by immunoSEQ multiplex PCR; TCRdb keeps only in-frame clonotypes and omits some of them. The sample comprises 160,000 or so clones, 65% to 85% of which are singletons, and 1.5% rests with the top ten.

The receptor was isolated from a woman aged 18-30 years in good health and CMV-seronegative. The V call is TRBV11-2, the J call TRBJ1-2; TRBD1 matches at 8 bases. Sample: PBMCs. The CDR3, as DNA: TGTGCCAGCAGCTCCGGACAGGGCGACTATGGCTACACCTTC. Amino acids: CASSSGQGDYGYTF.